At least ten counts were recorded for the clone carrying this T cell receptor beta chain. As yet, its antigen is unknown. The sample originates from a study of identical twins. Whole-study results and caveats: Researchers reported excess low generation probability among twin-shared out-of-frame alpha sequences. Insertions were reduced in abundant cord blood beta clonotypes but not in memory repertoires.

V was cut by 3 bases and J by 5 bases, with 15 bases left in between. Germline CDR1 and CDR2: DFQATT and SNEGSKA (reference sequence). The CDR3 totals 14 residues. Carrying unique molecular identifiers, the cDNA also gained a universal primer site through template switching. Using its own MiXCR run on the 5' RACE reads, TCRdb lists one record per CDR3 protein. The sample shows about 240,000 distinct CDR3 sequences, about 10% of them seen only once. The source material was memory T cells sorted from blood. The rearrangement uses TRBV20-1 and TRBJ2-3; D might be TRBD2 (6 bases). The clonotype was recovered from a man aged 45 to 65 in good health. Written as DNA, the CDR3 is TGCAGTGCTAGCGTGGACTACCTCGAAGATACGCAGTATTTT. Translated: CSASVDYLEDTQYF.